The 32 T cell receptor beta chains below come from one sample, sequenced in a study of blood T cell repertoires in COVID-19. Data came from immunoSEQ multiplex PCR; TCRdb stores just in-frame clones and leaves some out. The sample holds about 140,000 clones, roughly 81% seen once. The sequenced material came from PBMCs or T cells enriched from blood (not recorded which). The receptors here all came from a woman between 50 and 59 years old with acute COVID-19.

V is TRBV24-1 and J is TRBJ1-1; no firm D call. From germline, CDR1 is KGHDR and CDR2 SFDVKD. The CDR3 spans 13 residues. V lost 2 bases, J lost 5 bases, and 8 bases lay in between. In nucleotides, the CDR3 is TGTGCCACCAGTGATTGGTCGGGAACTGAAGCTTTCTTT. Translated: CATSDWSGTEAFF.

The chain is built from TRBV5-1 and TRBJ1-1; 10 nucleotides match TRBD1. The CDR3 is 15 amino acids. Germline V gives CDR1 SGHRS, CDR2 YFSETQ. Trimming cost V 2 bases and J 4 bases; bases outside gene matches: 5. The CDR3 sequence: CASSLPGTGVTEAFF. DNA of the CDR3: TGCGCCAGCAGCTTACCCGGGACAGGGGTCACTGAAGCTTTCTTT.

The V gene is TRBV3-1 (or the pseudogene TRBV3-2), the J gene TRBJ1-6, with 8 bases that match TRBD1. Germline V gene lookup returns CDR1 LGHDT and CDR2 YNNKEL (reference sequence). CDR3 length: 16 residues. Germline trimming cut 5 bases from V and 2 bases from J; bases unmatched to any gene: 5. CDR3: CASSDRGKAYNSPLHF. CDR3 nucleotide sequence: TGTGCCAGCAGCGACAGGGGAAAAGCCTATAATTCACCCCTCCACTTT.

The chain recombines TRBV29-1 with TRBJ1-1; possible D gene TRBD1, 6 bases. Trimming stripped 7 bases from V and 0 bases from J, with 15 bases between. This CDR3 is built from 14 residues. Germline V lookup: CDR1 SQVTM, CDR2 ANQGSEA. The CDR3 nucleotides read TGCAGCGCCCACAGGGAAATAATGAACACTGAAGCTTTCTTT. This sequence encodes CSAHREIMNTEAFF.

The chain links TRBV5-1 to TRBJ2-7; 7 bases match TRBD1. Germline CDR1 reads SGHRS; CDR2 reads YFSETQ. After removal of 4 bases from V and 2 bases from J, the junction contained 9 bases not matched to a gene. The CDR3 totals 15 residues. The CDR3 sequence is CASSQDPGGTYEQYF. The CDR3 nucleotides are TGCGCCAGCAGCCAAGACCCAGGGGGTACCTACGAGCAGTACTTC.

This chain's CDR3 is CASSPPGTSSPYEQYF. The CDR3 bases are TGTGCCAGCAGCCCCCCCGGGACTAGTTCGCCCTACGAGCAGTACTTC. The rearrangement joins TRBV7-9 to TRBJ2-7, with 8 bases matching TRBD2. Germline V gene data show CDR1 as SEHNR and CDR2 as FQNEAQ (reference sequence). The CDR3 has 16 residues. Germline trimming cut 5 bases from V and 2 bases from J; bases unmatched to any gene: 11.

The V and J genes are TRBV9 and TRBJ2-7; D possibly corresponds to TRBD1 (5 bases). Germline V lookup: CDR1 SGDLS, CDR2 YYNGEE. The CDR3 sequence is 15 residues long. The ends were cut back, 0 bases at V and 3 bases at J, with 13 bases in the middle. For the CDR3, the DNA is TGTGCCAGCAGCGTAGGGACAAGCGACCACTACGAGCAGTACTTC. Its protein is CASSVGTSDHYEQYF. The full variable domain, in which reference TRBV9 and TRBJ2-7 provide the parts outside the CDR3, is DSGVTQTPKHLITATGQRVTLRCSPRSGDLSVYWYQQSLDQGLQFLIQYYNGEERAKGNILERFSAQQFPDLHSELNLSSLELGDSALYFCASSVGTSDHYEQYFGPGTRLTVT.

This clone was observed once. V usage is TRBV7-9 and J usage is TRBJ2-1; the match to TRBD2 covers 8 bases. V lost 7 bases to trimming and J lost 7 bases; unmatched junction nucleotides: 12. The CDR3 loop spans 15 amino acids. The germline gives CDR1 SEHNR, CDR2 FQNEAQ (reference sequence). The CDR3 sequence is CASTRPGTSDNEQFF. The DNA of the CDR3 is TGTGCCAGCACCAGGCCCGGGACTAGTGATAATGAGCAGTTCTTC.

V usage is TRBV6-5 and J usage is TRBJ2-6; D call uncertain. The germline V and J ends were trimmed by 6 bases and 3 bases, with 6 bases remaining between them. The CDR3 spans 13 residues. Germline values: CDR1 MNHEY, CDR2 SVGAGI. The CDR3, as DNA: TGTGCCAGCAGCATCAGTGGGGCCAACGTCCTGACTTTC. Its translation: CASSISGANVLTF.

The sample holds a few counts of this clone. CDR3 coding DNA: TGTGCCAGCAGCTTAGGCCGGGATTCGGGCTATGGCTACACCTTC. This gives the protein CASSLGRDSGYGYTF. V and J are TRBV7-9 and TRBJ1-2; D remains unclear. The V end lost 1 base, the J end lost 4 bases, and 13 bases lay between the germline ends. The germline V gene encodes CDR1 SEHNR and CDR2 FQNEAQ (reference sequence). The CDR3 has 15 residues.

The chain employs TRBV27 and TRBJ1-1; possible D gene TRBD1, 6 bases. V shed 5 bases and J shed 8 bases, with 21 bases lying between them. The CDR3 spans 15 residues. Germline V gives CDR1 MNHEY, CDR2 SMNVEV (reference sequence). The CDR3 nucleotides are TGTGCCAGCAGTCCTACCCTTACAGGGCGGGGGGAAGCTTTCTTT. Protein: CASSPTLTGRGEAFF.

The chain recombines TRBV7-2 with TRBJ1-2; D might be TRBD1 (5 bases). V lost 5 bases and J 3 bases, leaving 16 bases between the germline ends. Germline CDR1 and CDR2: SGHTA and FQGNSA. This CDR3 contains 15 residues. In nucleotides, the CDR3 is TGTGCCAGCAGCCCCCAGGGCGGGAGGGACTATGGCTACACCTTC. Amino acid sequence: CASSPQGGRDYGYTF. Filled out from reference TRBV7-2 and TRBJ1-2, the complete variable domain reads GAGVSQSPSNKVTEKGKDVELRCDPISGHTALYWYRQSLGQGLEFLIYFQGNSAPDKSGLPSDRFSAERTGGSVSTLTIQRTQQEDSAVYLCASSPQGGRDYGYTFGSGTRLTVV.

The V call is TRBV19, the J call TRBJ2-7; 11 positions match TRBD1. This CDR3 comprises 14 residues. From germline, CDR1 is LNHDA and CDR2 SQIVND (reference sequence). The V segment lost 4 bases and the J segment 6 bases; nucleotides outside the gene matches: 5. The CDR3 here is CASSTGQGVAEQYF. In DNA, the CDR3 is TGTGCCAGTAGTACGGGACAGGGGGTGGCCGAGCAGTACTTC.

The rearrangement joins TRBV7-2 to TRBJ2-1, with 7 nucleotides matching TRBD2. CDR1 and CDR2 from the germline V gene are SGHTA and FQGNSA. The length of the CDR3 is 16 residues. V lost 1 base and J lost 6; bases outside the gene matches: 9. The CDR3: CASSLEAGVVFNEQFF. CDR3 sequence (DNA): TGTGCCAGCAGCTTAGAGGCGGGAGTCGTATTCAATGAGCAGTTCTTC.

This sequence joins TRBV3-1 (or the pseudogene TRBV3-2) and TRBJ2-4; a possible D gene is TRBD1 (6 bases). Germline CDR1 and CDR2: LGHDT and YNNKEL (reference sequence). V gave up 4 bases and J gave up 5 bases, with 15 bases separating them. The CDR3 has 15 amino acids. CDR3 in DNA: TGTGCCAGCAGCCCCGGGGTGGGGGCAGAAAACATTCAGTACTTC. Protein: CASSPGVGAENIQYF.

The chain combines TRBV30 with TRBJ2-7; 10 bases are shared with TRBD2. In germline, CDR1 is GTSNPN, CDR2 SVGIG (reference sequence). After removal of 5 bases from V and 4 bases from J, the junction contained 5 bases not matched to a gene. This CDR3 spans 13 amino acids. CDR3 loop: CAWALAGTYEQYF. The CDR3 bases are TGTGCCTGGGCACTAGCGGGAACTTACGAGCAGTACTTC.

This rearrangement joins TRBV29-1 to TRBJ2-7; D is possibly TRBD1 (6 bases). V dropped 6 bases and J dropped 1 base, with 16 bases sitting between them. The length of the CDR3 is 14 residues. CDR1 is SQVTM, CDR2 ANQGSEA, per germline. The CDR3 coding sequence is TGCAGCGTGCAGGGGATATTGGATTCCTACGAGCAGTACTTC. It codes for CSVQGILDSYEQYF.

The DNA of the CDR3 is TGCGCCAGCAGACGGAGCCAAGAGACCCAGTACTTC. Residues: CASRRSQETQYF. The chain recombines TRBV5-1 with TRBJ2-5, with no clear D. This CDR3 has 12 amino acids. Germline V lookup: CDR1 SGHRS, CDR2 YFSETQ. V was trimmed by 5 bases and J by 1 base, leaving 6 bases between them.

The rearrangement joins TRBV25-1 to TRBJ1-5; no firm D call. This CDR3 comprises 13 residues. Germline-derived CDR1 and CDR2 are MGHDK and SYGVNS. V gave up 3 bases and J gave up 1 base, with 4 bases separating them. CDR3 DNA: TGTGCCAGCAGTGAGTCGAGCAATCAGCCCCAGCATTTT. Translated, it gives CASSESSNQPQHF.

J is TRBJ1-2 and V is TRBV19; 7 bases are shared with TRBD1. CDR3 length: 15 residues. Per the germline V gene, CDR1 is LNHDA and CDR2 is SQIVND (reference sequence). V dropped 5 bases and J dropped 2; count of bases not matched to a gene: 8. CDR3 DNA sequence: TGTGCCAGTAGTCCCCGACAGGGCCCCAACTATGGCTACACCTTC. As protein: CASSPRQGPNYGYTF.

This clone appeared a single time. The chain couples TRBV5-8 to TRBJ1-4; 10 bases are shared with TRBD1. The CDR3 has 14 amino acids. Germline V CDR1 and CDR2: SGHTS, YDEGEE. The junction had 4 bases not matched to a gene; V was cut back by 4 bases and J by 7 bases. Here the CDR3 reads CASSMDRGGEKLFF. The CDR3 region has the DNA TGTGCCAGCAGCATGGACAGGGGGGGTGAAAAACTGTTTTTT.

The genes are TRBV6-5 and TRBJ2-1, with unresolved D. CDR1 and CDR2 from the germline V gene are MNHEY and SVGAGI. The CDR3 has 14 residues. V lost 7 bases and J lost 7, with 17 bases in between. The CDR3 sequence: CASTLPLLKNEQFF. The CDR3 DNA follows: TGTGCCAGCACACTACCCCTCCTCAAGAATGAGCAGTTCTTC.

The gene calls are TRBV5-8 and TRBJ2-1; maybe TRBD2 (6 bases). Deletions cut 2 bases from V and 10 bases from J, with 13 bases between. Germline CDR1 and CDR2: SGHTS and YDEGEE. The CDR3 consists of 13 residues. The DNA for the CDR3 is TGTGCCAGCAGCTTCTCGACTAGGATCGAGCAGTTCTTC. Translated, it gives CASSFSTRIEQFF.

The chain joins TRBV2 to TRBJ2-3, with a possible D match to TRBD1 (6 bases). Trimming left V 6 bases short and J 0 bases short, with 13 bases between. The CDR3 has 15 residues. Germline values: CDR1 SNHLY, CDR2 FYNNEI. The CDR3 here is CASRNNRVSTDTQYF. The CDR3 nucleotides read TGTGCCAGCAGGAATAACAGGGTCAGCACAGATACGCAGTATTTT.

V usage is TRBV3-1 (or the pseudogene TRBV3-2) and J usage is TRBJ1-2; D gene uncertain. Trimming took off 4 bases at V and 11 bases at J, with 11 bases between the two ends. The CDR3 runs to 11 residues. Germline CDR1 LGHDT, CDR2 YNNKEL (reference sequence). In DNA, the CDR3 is TGTGCCAGCAGCCGAAGTAGCCTTTACACCTTC. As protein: CASSRSSLYTF.

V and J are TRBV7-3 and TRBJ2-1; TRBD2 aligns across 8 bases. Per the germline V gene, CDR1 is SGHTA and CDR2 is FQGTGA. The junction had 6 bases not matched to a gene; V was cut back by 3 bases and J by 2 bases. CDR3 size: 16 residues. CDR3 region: CASSFQAGVTYNEQFF. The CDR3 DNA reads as TGTGCCAGCAGCTTCCAAGCGGGAGTAACCTACAATGAGCAGTTCTTC.

The CDR3 loop is CASSVGGQTEAFF. CDR3 coding DNA: TGTGCCAGCAGCGTAGGTGGGCAGACTGAAGCTTTCTTT. The genes are TRBV9 and TRBJ1-1; no clear D. Trimming left V 0 bases short and J 5 bases short, with 8 bases between. Germline V gene data show CDR1 as SGDLS and CDR2 as YYNGEE. CDR3 length equals 13 residues.

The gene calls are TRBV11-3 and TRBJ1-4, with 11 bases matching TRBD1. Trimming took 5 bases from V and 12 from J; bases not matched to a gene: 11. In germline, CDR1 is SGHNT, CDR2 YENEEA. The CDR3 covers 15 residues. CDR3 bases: TGTGCCAGCAGCCCGCATACCGGGACAGGGGGAGAACTGTTTTTT. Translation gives CASSPHTGTGGELFF.

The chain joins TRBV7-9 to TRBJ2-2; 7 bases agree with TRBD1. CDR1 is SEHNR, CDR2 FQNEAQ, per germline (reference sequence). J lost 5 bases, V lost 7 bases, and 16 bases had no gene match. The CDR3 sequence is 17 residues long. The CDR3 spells CASILSAGTDSTGELFF. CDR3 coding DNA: TGTGCCAGCATCCTTAGCGCCGGGACAGACTCAACCGGGGAGCTGTTTTTT.

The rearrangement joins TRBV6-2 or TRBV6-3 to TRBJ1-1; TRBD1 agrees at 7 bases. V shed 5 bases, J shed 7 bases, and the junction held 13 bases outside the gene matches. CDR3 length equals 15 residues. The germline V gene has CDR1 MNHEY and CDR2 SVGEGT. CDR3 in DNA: TGTGCCAGCAGTCGCGGACAGGCTGGACGACTTGAAGCTTTCTTT. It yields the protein CASSRGQAGRLEAFF.

CDR3 sequence: CASSPRTSGANEQFF. The CDR3 DNA sequence: TGTGCCAGCAGCCCCCGGACTAGCGGGGCCAATGAGCAGTTCTTC. V gene TRBV7-8 combines with J gene TRBJ2-1; the match to TRBD2 covers 12 bases. The CDR3 consists of 15 residues. Germline V gene data show CDR1 as SGHVS and CDR2 as FQNEAQ. V lost 5 bases to trimming and J lost 6 bases; unmatched junction nucleotides: 5.

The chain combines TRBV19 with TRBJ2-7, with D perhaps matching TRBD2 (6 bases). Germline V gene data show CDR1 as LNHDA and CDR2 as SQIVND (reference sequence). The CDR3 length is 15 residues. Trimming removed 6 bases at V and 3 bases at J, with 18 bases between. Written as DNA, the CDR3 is TGTGCCAGTAGCCCCAAGGTTCCGGGGGACTACGAGCAGTACTTC. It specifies CASSPKVPGDYEQYF.